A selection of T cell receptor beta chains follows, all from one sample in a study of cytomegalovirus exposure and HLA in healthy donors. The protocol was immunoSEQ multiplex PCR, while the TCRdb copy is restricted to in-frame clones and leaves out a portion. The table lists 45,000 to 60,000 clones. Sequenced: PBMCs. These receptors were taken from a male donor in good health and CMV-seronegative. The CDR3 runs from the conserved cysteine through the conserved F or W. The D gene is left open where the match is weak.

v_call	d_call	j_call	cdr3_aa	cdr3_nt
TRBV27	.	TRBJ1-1	CASRLGGENTEAFF	TGTGCCAGCAGGCTGGGGGGAGAGAACACTGAAGCTTTCTTT
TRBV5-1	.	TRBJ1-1	CASSLAGDRAFF	TGCGCCAGCAGCTTGGCCGGGGATCGAGCTTTCTTT
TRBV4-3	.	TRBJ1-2	CASSPDDRFYGYTF	TGCGCCAGCAGCCCCGATGACAGATTCTATGGCTACACCTTC
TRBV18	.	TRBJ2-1	CASSPFQLRESSYNEQFF	TGTGCCAGCTCACCCTTTCAACTAAGGGAGAGCTCCTACAATGAGCAGTTCTTC
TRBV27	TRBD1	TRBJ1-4	CASSQGALREKLFF	TGTGCCAGCTCCCAGGGGGCGCTAAGGGAAAAACTGTTTTTT
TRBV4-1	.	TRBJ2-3	CASSQALRFSTDTQYF	TGCGCCAGCAGCCAAGCTCTTCGTTTTAGCACAGATACGCAGTATTTT
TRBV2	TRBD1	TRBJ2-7	CASRRQGAEQYF	TGTGCCAGCAGGAGACAGGGCGCGGAGCAGTACTTC
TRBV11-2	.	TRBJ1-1	CASSLARGTEAFF	TGTGCCAGCAGCTTAGCACGGGGCACTGAAGCTTTCTTT
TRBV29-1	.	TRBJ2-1	CSIKTPGYGEQFF	TGCAGCATCAAGACTCCCGGGTATGGGGAGCAGTTCTTC
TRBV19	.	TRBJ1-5	CASSLPSNQPQHF	TGTGCCAGTAGCCTCCCTAGCAATCAGCCCCAGCATTTT
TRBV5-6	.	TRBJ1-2	CASSLGAGPGGYTF	TGTGCCAGCAGCTTGGGGGCAGGGCCAGGGGGCTACACCTTC
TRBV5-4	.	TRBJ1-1	CASSPTPMDTEAFF	TGTGCCAGCAGCCCCACTCCGATGGACACTGAAGCTTTCTTT
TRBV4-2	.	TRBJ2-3	CASSQDPSLNTDTQYF	TGTGCCAGCAGCCAAGACCCTAGCTTGAACACAGATACGCAGTATTTT
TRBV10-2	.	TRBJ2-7	CASSESRGGLYEQYF	TGCGCCAGCAGTGAGTCGAGGGGGGGGCTCTACGAGCAGTACTTC
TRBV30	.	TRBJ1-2	CARNREGDGYTF	TGTGCCCGCAACCGGGAAGGAGACGGCTACACCTTC
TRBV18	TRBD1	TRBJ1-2	CASSPLQTPGTVAGYTF	TGTGCCAGCTCACCCTTACAAACCCCCGGGACAGTTGCTGGCTACACCTTC
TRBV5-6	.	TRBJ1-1	CASSLVGRAEAFF	TGTGCCAGCAGCTTGGTCGGCAGGGCTGAAGCTTTCTTT
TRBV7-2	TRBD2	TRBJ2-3	CASSLETSALSTDTQYF	TGTGCCAGCAGCTTGGAAACTAGCGCTCTAAGCACAGATACGCAGTATTTT
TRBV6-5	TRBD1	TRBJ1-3	CASSTTGAGNTIYF	TGTGCCAGCAGTACAACAGGGGCTGGAAACACCATATATTTT
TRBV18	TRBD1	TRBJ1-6	CASFGTGRDNSPLHF	TGTGCCAGCTTCGGGACAGGGAGAGACAATTCACCCCTCCACTTT
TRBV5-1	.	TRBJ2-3	CASSEGPEGTQYF	TGCGCCAGCAGCGAAGGACCGGAGGGTACGCAGTATTTT
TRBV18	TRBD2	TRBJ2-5	CASSPAGGAKKTQYF	TGTGCCAGCTCACCTGCGGGGGGGGCCAAAAAGACCCAGTACTTC
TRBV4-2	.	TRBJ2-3	CASSQRDRPADTQYF	TGTGCCAGCAGCCAACGGGATCGACCCGCAGATACGCAGTATTTT
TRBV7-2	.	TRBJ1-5	CASSLDISNQPQHF	TGTGCCAGCAGCTTAGACATTAGCAATCAGCCCCAGCATTTT
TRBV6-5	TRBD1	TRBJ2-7	CASSYEGTGAYEQYF	TGTGCCAGCAGTTACGAGGGGACAGGGGCCTACGAGCAGTACTTC
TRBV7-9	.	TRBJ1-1	CASSLSVAEAFF	TGTGCCAGCAGCCTTAGCGTGGCTGAAGCTTTCTTT
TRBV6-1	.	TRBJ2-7	CASSNFWGPSYEQYF	TGTGCCAGCAGTAATTTTTGGGGGCCCTCCTACGAGCAGTACTTC
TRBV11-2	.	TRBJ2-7	CASSLERTYSYEQYF	TGTGCCAGCAGCTTAGAGCGGACTTATTCCTACGAGCAGTACTTC
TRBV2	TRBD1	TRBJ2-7	CASSRQGIYEQYF	TGTGCCAGCAGCCGACAGGGTATCTACGAGCAGTACTTC